This TCR beta chain is drawn from a study of T cells in Graves' hyperthyroidism and ophthalmopathy (dated by TCRdb to between 2018 and 2021). A note on the overall study: Peripheral blood samples were taken at the time of initial diagnosis, prior to any treatment. To identify distinguishing TCR V-J signatures, a discovery cohort of about 95 patients was used, comprising 40 to 45 with Graves' ophthalmopathy and 57 with stable Graves' hyperthyroidism. The paper describes TCR Vbeta CDR3 sequencing of 135 peripheral blood samples, made up of 43 ophthalmopathy patients, roughly 75 hyperthyroidism patients and around 17 progressor patients. After sampling, hyperthyroidism patients received methimazole starting at 30 mg daily, and ophthalmopathy patients received high-dose intravenous methylprednisolone. An independent validation cohort of around 19 hyperthyroidism patients and approximately 15 patients who later progressed to ophthalmopathy tested prospective prediction of ophthalmopathy. The roughly 100 discovery patients were randomly divided into training and test sets at a 7:3 ratio. Thyroid tissue and blood T-cell repertoires from roughly 6 Graves' hyperthyroidism patients were also compared in the study. What the research found in general, with its limitations: During validation, the model predicted progression to ophthalmopathy a median of about 6.3 months ahead of onset, with roughly 65% sensitivity and roughly 72% specificity. A model built on a 13 V-J signature distinguished ophthalmopathy from stable hyperthyroidism, reaching around 88% sensitivity and about 81% specificity in cross-validation and 80%/75% in testing. Most expanded thyroid clonotypes (frequency above 0.001) were also detected in blood, suggesting blood repertoires may reflect thyroid immune responses. Sample size was not statistically predetermined, and investigators were not blinded to group allocation.

Here V drops 6 bases and J drops 2 bases, and the junction holds 1 base not matched to any gene. The CDR3 sequence holds 13 residues, the cysteine and phenylalanine included. Only the CDR3 DNA is retained, 39 bases long and in frame from the first base. The germline V gene (reference sequence) provides CDR1 DFQATT and CDR2 SNEGSKA. A patient counted as having stable Graves' hyperthyroidism if no progression to ophthalmopathy occurred over 18 months of follow-up. Hyperthyroidism patients were newly diagnosed, with disease duration under 2 months, and aged 18 to 65 years. The study excluded patients with uncontrolled infections, other autoimmune diseases, pregnancy or lactation. Diagnoses were established on the basis of clinical symptoms, serum thyroxine and TRAb, thyroid ultrasound, and orbital computed tomography. Ficoll-Paque density gradient centrifugation was used to isolate PBMCs from about 9 ml of fresh peripheral blood. Total RNA was extracted with Trizol reagent, and quality was checked on an Agilent 2100 Bioanalyzer.

The TCR beta CDR3 regions were amplified from RNA transcripts. The TCR CDR3 was subjected to a first round of RT-PCR using the HTBI primer set and the Qiagen OneStep RT-PCR kit. The libraries were constructed in a second round of multiplex PCR and then size-selected and purified. The libraries were sequenced on an Illumina HiSeq2000 using paired-end 100 bp reads. The study's processing was this. SOAPnuke was used to process the raw data, removing reads that contained adapters or uncalled bases, had a mean Phred below 15, or lacked an exact match to the constant primer or identifier. High-quality paired reads were merged using COPE v1.2.5, and each unique nucleotide sequence was defined as a clonotype. MiTCR v1.1 was used to align clonotypes to the IMGT TRBV, TRBD and TRBJ reference segments. The analysis was restricted to V-J combinations with a frequency above 0.0001, which together covered just over 99% of the repertoires. The TCS score was defined as the ratio of F50 (clonal expansion) to E x V (chaos), calculated using BLOSUM62-based TCRdist between CDR3 peptides within each V-J. Welch's t-statistics and random forest reduced 450 to 600 V-J features to roughly 13, which were used in a naive Bayes classifier (R e1071). Using fastp at Q25 and MiXCR, TCRdb reprocessed the public reads and kept productive beta chains. One record per CDR3 amino acid sequence lists the most common genes and DNA. V and J calls and clone size were set by TCRdb, not the authors. This sample lists a few hundred thousand distinct CDR3 sequences; roughly 25% were detected once. The biggest ten clones account for less than 85% of the sample.

This clonotype was seen many times. The antigen it binds to is not known. No per-base quality is available; no much larger clone lies one base away. Sequencing was performed on blood. Rearrangement joined TRBV20-1 to TRBJ2-7; TRBD2 aligns with 13 central bases. This sequence was found in a middle-aged man with Graves' hyperthyroidism. The CDR3 amino acid sequence is: CSATSGRAYEQYF. The bases are TGCAGTGCCACTAGCGGGAGGGCCTACGAGCAGTACTTC.